This TCR beta chain stems from a study of T cell responses to AZD1222 COVID-19 vaccine. Produced via immunoSEQ multiplex PCR; TCRdb's table is partial and in-frame only. The sample comprises more than 90,000 clones, roughly nine tenths of which are singletons, and roughly 1.4% rests with the top ten. This CDR3 region has 14 residues. J lost 1 base, V lost 4 bases, and 2 bases had no gene match. Germline V CDR1 and CDR2: SGHTA, FQGNSA. The gene calls are TRBV7-2 and TRBJ1-1; 8 bases are a match to TRBD1. The sequence derives from an adult in good health. The sample consisted of peripheral blood, taken on day 0 of AZD1222 vaccination. CDR3 amino acids: CASSWDRRNTEAFF. The CDR3 coding sequence is TGTGCCAGCAGCTGGGACAGGCGGAACACTGAAGCTTTCTTT. Drawing the rest from reference TRBV7-2 and TRBJ1-1, the complete variable domain is GAGVSQSPSNKVTEKGKDVELRCDPISGHTALYWYRQSLGQGLEFLIYFQGNSAPDKSGLPSDRFSAERTGGSVSTLTIQRTQQEDSAVYLCASSWDRRNTEAFFGQGTRLTVV.